The rows below give T cell receptor beta chains drawn from one sample of a study of PD-L1 blockade in urothelial cancer. Clones were sequenced by immunoSEQ multiplex PCR, and TCRdb holds only the in-frame ones, with some missing. The sample contains 55,000 to 85,000 clones, about 83% of which appear only once. The source was PBMCs, collected around atezolizumab (anti-PD-L1) treatment. Every receptor here comes from a woman in her 70s with urothelial cancer. Each CDR3 is given with its conserved first and last residue. D genes are given only for firm matches. Only part of the rows carry a size: once, few, many, or a class if the clone is expanded.

d_call j_call v_call clone_size cdr3_aa cdr3_nt
TRBD2 TRBJ2-7 TRBV4-3 - CASSHSQRGWGEQYF TGCGCCAGCAGCCATTCCCAGCGGGGGTGGGGGGAGCAGTACTTC
TRBD2 TRBJ2-2 TRBV2 - CASRTSGGANTGELFF TGTGCCAGCAGGACTAGCGGGGGGGCGAACACCGGGGAGCTGTTTTTT
- TRBJ2-1 TRBV7-3 - CASSLGQIVAYNEQFF TGTGCCAGCAGCTTAGGGCAGATAGTAGCCTACAATGAGCAGTTCTTC
TRBD2 TRBJ2-2 TRBV9 once CASSGKGGTNTGELFF TGTGCCAGCAGCGGCAAGGGAGGGACCAACACCGGGGAGCTGTTTTTT
TRBD1 TRBJ2-4 TRBV10-2 - CASSERSGGEAKNIQYF TGCGCCAGCAGTGAGCGGTCAGGGGGCGAAGCCAAAAACATTCAGTACTTC
TRBD2 TRBJ2-7 TRBV4-1 once CASSQWTSGGPGRAQYF TGCGCCAGCAGCCAATGGACTAGCGGGGGGCCAGGTCGCGCGCAGTACTTC
- TRBJ1-4 TRBV27 - CASRKATPNEKLFF TGTGCCAGCAGAAAAGCCACCCCGAATGAAAAACTGTTTTTT
TRBD2 TRBJ2-3 TRBV5-1 - CASSLAPGEGSDTQYF TGCGCCAGCAGCTTGGCACCGGGGGAGGGGTCGGATACGCAGTATTTT
TRBD1 TRBJ1-1 TRBV30 - CAWKDRGRAFF TGTGCCTGGAAAGACAGGGGGAGAGCTTTCTTT
TRBD2 TRBJ2-1 TRBV4-3 - CASSQNRASGGRGFF TGCGCCAGCAGCCAAAATCGCGCTAGCGGGGGGCGAGGGTTCTTC
TRBD2 TRBJ2-1 TRBV7-7 - CASSPNGGAPYNEQFF TGTGCCAGCAGCCCGAACGGGGGGGCCCCCTACAATGAGCAGTTCTTC
TRBD1 TRBJ2-6 TRBV7-2 - CASSLTGGNNVLTF TGTGCCAGCAGCCTGACAGGGGGGAACAACGTCCTGACTTTC
- TRBJ2-1 TRBV5-6 - CASSTYNEQFF TGTGCCAGCAGCACATACAATGAGCAGTTCTTC
TRBD1 TRBJ1-6 TRBV6-5 - CASSYFGTGHSPLHF TGTGCCAGCAGTTACTTCGGGACAGGGCATTCACCCCTCCACTTT
- TRBJ2-3 TRBV27 - CASSSVLPTGGASTDTQYF TGTGCCAGCAGTTCGGTACTGCCGACAGGCGGCGCTAGCACAGATACGCAGTATTTT
TRBD2 TRBJ2-1 TRBV7-6 - CASSPTSGGYNEQFF TGTGCCAGCAGCCCTACTAGCGGGGGTTACAATGAGCAGTTCTTC
TRBD1 TRBJ2-5 TRBV6-6 - CASRPPGQGGETQYF TGTGCCAGCAGGCCTCCGGGACAGGGGGGGGAGACCCAGTACTTC
TRBD1 TRBJ1-2 TRBV27 - CASSFSGTGAYYGYTF TGTGCCAGCAGTTTTTCCGGGACAGGGGCCTACTATGGCTACACCTTC
- TRBJ1-5 TRBV5-6 few CASSFGLLVGQPQHF TGTGCCAGCAGCTTTGGGCTCCTCGTGGGTCAGCCCCAGCATTTT
- TRBJ2-1 TRBV11-3 - CASSSSSSGGSNEQFF TGTGCCAGCAGCTCCTCTAGTTCGGGGGGCTCCAATGAGCAGTTCTTC
- TRBJ1-1 TRBV2 - CASSEWQEAFF TGTGCCAGCAGTGAATGGCAGGAAGCTTTCTTT
- TRBJ1-6 TRBV5-4 - CASSSDRRNSPLHF TGTGCCAGCAGCTCCGACAGGCGAAATTCACCCCTCCACTTT
- TRBJ1-3 TRBV15 - CATSRDPGFAGNTIYF TGTGCCACCAGCAGAGATCCAGGGTTTGCTGGAAACACCATATATTTT
TRBD2 TRBJ2-7 TRBV28 - CASSSTSGRAYEQYF TGTGCCAGCAGTTCGACTAGCGGGAGGGCCTACGAGCAGTACTTC